This T cell receptor beta chain was recovered during a study of CD8+ T cells in alopecia areata. Study-level results: Normal scalp had lower clonality than lesional scalp, with alopecia totalis/universalis lesions showing this most strongly.

V was clipped by 1 base and J by 1 base, with 7 bases between them. The CDR3 consists of 15 residues. CDR1 is MNHEY and CDR2 is SVGAGI in the germline V gene. Remarks on this clone: Antigen unknown.

From alopecia areata patients, lesional scalp punch biopsies and peripheral blood were collected. Sequencing templates came from extracted RNA that was reverse transcribed into cDNA. Generated by immunoSEQ multiplex PCR, the TCRdb table keeps only in-frame clones and is missing some. Of more than 95,000 clones in the sample, under 40% are singletons; the top ten hold about 3.1%. The chain has TRBV6-5 and TRBJ2-2; possibly TRBD1 for D (5 bases). This receptor was obtained from a human donor with alopecia areata. Sequenced material: CD4+ T cells sorted from blood. The CDR3 loop reads CASSYLRGNTGELFF. The CDR3 DNA follows: TGTGCCAGCAGTTACTTAAGGGGGAACACCGGGGAGCTGTTTTTT.